Sequencing of this TCR beta chain was carried out in a study of PD-L1 blockade in urothelial cancer. The CDR3 contains 16 residues. The germline V gene encodes CDR1 SGHRS and CDR2 YFSETQ. J gave up 5 bases and V 1 base, and 6 bases lay outside the gene matches. Assay used: immunoSEQ multiplex PCR; TCRdb lists only in-frame clones, some missing. The data hold 70,000 or so clones, with less than 90% observed a single time. This sequence originates from a man in his 70s with urothelial cancer. The chain recombines TRBV5-1 with TRBJ2-2, with TRBD2 identical over 9 bases. Sequencing used PBMCs, obtained around atezolizumab (anti-PD-L1) treatment. CDR3 loop: CASSLSLAGSTGELFF. CDR3 nucleotides: TGCGCCAGCAGCTTGAGTCTAGCGGGATCTACCGGGGAGCTGTTTTTT.